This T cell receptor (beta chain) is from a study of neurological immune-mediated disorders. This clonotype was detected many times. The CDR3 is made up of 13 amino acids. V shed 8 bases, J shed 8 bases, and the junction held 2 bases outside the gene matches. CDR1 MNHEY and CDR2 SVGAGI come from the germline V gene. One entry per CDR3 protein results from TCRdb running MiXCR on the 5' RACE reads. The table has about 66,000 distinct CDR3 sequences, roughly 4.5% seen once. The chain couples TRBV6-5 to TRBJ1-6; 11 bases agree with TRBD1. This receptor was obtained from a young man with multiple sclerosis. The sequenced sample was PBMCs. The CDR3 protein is CASGQGADSPLHF. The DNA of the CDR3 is TGTGCCAGCGGACAGGGGGCGGATTCACCCCTCCACTTT.